A selection of T cell receptor beta chains follows, all from one sample in a study of blood T cell repertoires in COVID-19. Sequencing used immunoSEQ multiplex PCR; TCRdb keeps in-frame clones, though not all of them. The sample has 230,000 or so clones; around 86% are singletons. The sequenced sample consisted of PBMCs or T cells enriched from blood (not recorded which). All receptors come from a woman in her 40s with acute COVID-19. The CDR3 runs from the conserved cysteine through the conserved F or W. Each record gives: CDR3 DNA, CDR3 protein, clone size, J gene, D gene, V gene. D genes are given only for firm matches. Clone size is not always given. Where it is, it says once, few, many or a class for expanded clones.

TGTGCCAGCAGCCTAGGGAGCGGGGGTTCTAACTATGGCTACACCTTC,CASSLGSGGSNYGYTF,-,TRBJ1-2,-,TRBV7-3
TGCGCCAGCAGCCAAGATTACTCGGACACCGACATGAACACTGAAGCTTTCTTT,CASSQDYSDTDMNTEAFF,-,TRBJ1-1,-,TRBV4-3
TGTGCCAGCAGTTCCGGGACTCCCTATGGCTACACCTTC,CASSSGTPYGYTF,-,TRBJ1-2,-,TRBV7-9
TGTGCCAGCAGCTCGACGGGACAGGGTGGCGGGGAGCTGTTTTTT,CASSSTGQGGGELFF,-,TRBJ2-2,TRBD1,TRBV7-2
TGTGCCAGCAGTTTACAGGGAAACTATGGCTACACCTTC,CASSLQGNYGYTF,-,TRBJ1-2,-,TRBV12-3/TRBV12-4
TGTGCCAGCAGCTCTTCCCTATATACGCAGTATTTT,CASSSSLYTQYF,-,TRBJ2-3,-,TRBV12-3/TRBV12-4
TGTGCCAGCAGCCCGAAGACAGCAACTAATGAAAAACTGTTTTTT,CASSPKTATNEKLFF,-,TRBJ1-4,-,TRBV7-9
TGTGCCAGCAGGGGGACAGCGAACACCGGGGAGCTGTTTTTT,CASRGTANTGELFF,-,TRBJ2-2,TRBD1,TRBV7-9
TGTGCCATCAGTGAGCGACAGGGGACTTCCTCGTCCTACGAGCAGTACTTC,CAISERQGTSSSYEQYF,-,TRBJ2-7,TRBD1,TRBV10-3
TGTGCCAGCAGTTACTCGAGTCTAGGGGACTCTGGCTACACCTTC,CASSYSSLGDSGYTF,-,TRBJ1-2,-,TRBV6-5
TGTGCCAGCGATGCGGGGGGGCCGAATGAGCAGTTCTTC,CASDAGGPNEQFF,-,TRBJ2-1,TRBD2,TRBV9
TGCGCCAGCAGCGGAGTAACTGAAGCTTTCTTT,CASSGVTEAFF,-,TRBJ1-1,-,TRBV4-3
TGTGCCAGCAGCTTAGTTTCTTTGAGTGCGGATGGCTACACCTTC,CASSLVSLSADGYTF,-,TRBJ1-2,-,TRBV7-8
TGTGCCAGCAGCTGCCCGGACAGGGAGGCTGGAAACACCATATATTTT,CASSCPDREAGNTIYF,-,TRBJ1-3,TRBD1,TRBV7-4
TGTGCCAGTAGGGCCCGGGACAGGCAGATGAACACTGAAGCTTTCTTT,CASRARDRQMNTEAFF,-,TRBJ1-1,TRBD1,TRBV19
TGTGCCACCAGCAGTGGCAGAATCACTGAAGCTTTCTTT,CATSSGRITEAFF,-,TRBJ1-1,-,TRBV15
TGTGCCTGGAGGACCCCGGGAGCCTGGCGCACTGAAGCTTTCTTT,CAWRTPGAWRTEAFF,-,TRBJ1-1,-,TRBV30
TGTGCCAGCAGCGGGAACAGGGTGAGGACTGAAGCTTTCTTT,CASSGNRVRTEAFF,-,TRBJ1-1,-,TRBV5-4
TGTGCCAGCAGTTTTCGGGGTTTGCTTCAGCCCCAGCATTTT,CASSFRGLLQPQHF,-,TRBJ1-5,-,TRBV28
TGCGCCAGCAGCCAAGAAAGGGCCGGGCCCCGGAGGACGTATTTT,CASSQERAGPRRTYF,-,TRBJ2-3,-,TRBV4-1
TGTGCCAGCTCCCGCTCCAGCGGGGTAGAGACCCAGTACTTC,CASSRSSGVETQYF,-,TRBJ2-5,TRBD2,TRBV11-2
TGTGCCAGCAGCCCCCAGACAGAGATGAACACCGGGGAGCTGTTTTTT,CASSPQTEMNTGELFF,-,TRBJ2-2,-,TRBV9
TGTGCCAGCAGCTCAAACACCTATTCACCCCTCCACTTT,CASSSNTYSPLHF,-,TRBJ1-6,-,TRBV14
TGTGCCAGCAGCACCTACCGCGGGTTCCGCGGGAACGAGCAGTACTTC,CASSTYRGFRGNEQYF,-,TRBJ2-7,-,TRBV11-2
TGTGCCAGCTCACCTCTAGCGGGGGGTTACAATGAGCAGTTCTTC,CASSPLAGGYNEQFF,-,TRBJ2-1,TRBD2,TRBV18
TGCGCCAGCAGCTTGGCCATTTCGGCTAGCGGGAGCTCCTACGAGCAGTACTTC,CASSLAISASGSSYEQYF,-,TRBJ2-7,TRBD2,TRBV5-1
TGCGCCAGCAGCTTCGACAGGGACGTCAACTATGGCTACACCTTC,CASSFDRDVNYGYTF,few,TRBJ1-2,TRBD1,TRBV5-1
TGTGCCAGCAGCCCCCGACAGGGAGCCTACGAGCAGTACTTC,CASSPRQGAYEQYF,-,TRBJ2-7,TRBD1,TRBV9
TGTGCCAGCAGTTTGCGGGAGCAGTACTTC,CASSLREQYF,-,TRBJ2-7,-,TRBV12-3/TRBV12-4
TGTGCCAGCAGTGAAGCGGCATCACTAGCGGGGGGTGATACGCAGTATTTT,CASSEAASLAGGDTQYF,-,TRBJ2-3,TRBD2,TRBV6-1
TGTGCCAGCAGCGTAGGCAGGGAGGGATATGGCTACACCTTC,CASSVGREGYGYTF,-,TRBJ1-2,-,TRBV9
TGCGCCAGCAGTGAGTCAGGGACAGGGGCCGCAGGCTATGGCTACACCTTC,CASSESGTGAAGYGYTF,-,TRBJ1-2,TRBD1,TRBV10-2
TGTGCCAGCAGTGAACCGGGACAGGGAGTAGGGAGGGGCAATCAGCCCCAGCATTTT,CASSEPGQGVGRGNQPQHF,-,TRBJ1-5,TRBD1,TRBV6-1
TGTGCCACCAGTGATTCGTTCTCGGGGCAGGGGGCTTTCGTGGAGACCCAGTACTTC,CATSDSFSGQGAFVETQYF,-,TRBJ2-5,TRBD1,TRBV24-1
TGTGCCAGTAGTCCGCGGGGGCCGGGCACAGATACGCAGTATTTT,CASSPRGPGTDTQYF,-,TRBJ2-3,-,TRBV19
TGTGCCAGCGAAACAGGGAACTATGGCTACACCTTC,CASETGNYGYTF,-,TRBJ1-2,-,TRBV2
TGTGCCACCAAACCTGGGGGCGCCGGTGAGACCCAGTACTTC,CATKPGGAGETQYF,-,TRBJ2-5,-,TRBV6-5
TGTGCCAGCAGCCAATCGGAAGCGGGGCAAGAGACCCAGTACTTC,CASSQSEAGQETQYF,-,TRBJ2-5,TRBD2,TRBV3-1/TRBV3-2
TGTGCCAGCAGCTTAGTGCACCCTGACAGGCCCTCCCGGGAGCTGTTTTTT,CASSLVHPDRPSRELFF,-,TRBJ2-2,-,TRBV11-3
TGTGCCAGCACCCCCCTTGTCTATGGCTACACCTTC,CASTPLVYGYTF,-,TRBJ1-2,-,TRBV7-8
TGTGCCACCAGGGGCCGGGAGAGGAATGAGCAGTTCTTC,CATRGRERNEQFF,-,TRBJ2-1,-,TRBV15
TGTGCCAGCAGTCAGAATCCAAATAATTCACCCCTCCACTTT,CASSQNPNNSPLHF,-,TRBJ1-6,-,TRBV6-5
TGTGCCAGCAGGCCAAGAGGGGGAATGAACACTGAAGCTTTCTTT,CASRPRGGMNTEAFF,-,TRBJ1-1,-,TRBV6-5
TGTGCCAGCAGTTTAGTACGGGACTCTGGAAACACCATATATTTT,CASSLVRDSGNTIYF,-,TRBJ1-3,-,TRBV27
TGTGCCACCTCGGGGGCCGGGACAGGGGATGAAAAACTGTTTTTT,CATSGAGTGDEKLFF,-,TRBJ1-4,TRBD1,TRBV6-5
TGCGCCAGCAGCTTGGGGACAGCGCAAGGGGAGACCCAGTACTTC,CASSLGTAQGETQYF,-,TRBJ2-5,-,TRBV5-1
TGTGCCAGCAGTTCGGCAGGGTTGGCTGGAAACACCATATATTTT,CASSSAGLAGNTIYF,-,TRBJ1-3,-,TRBV6-5
TGTGCCTGGATAAACCCCAGGGTAACTAATTCACCCCTCCACTTT,CAWINPRVTNSPLHF,-,TRBJ1-6,-,TRBV30
TGTGCCAGCAGCTTGGAAATAGACAGGAATAATTCACCCCTCCACTTT,CASSLEIDRNNSPLHF,-,TRBJ1-6,-,TRBV5-6
TGCGCCAGCAGCCAAGATGGGGGGCAAAGCGGGGGCTCCTACAATGAGCAGTTCTTC,CASSQDGGQSGGSYNEQFF,few,TRBJ2-1,TRBD2,TRBV4-1